The rows below give T cell receptor beta chains drawn from one sample of a study of siplizumab effects on memory and regulatory T cells. Assay: immunoSEQ multiplex PCR; the TCRdb copy retains only in-frame clones and omits some. Found here are around 94,000 clones, 80% to 95% of them singletons; the top ten hold approximately 1.2%. The specimen was CD4+ T cells sorted from blood. The receptor source for this set is a human donor in good health. CDR3s include the opening cysteine and the closing phenylalanine or tryptophan. D genes are given only for firm matches. Where a row states a size, it is once, few, many or the class of an expanded clone; other rows omit it.

v_call: TRBV28; clone_size: .; j_call: TRBJ1-3; d_call: .; cdr3_nt: TGTGCCAGCAGATCGGGGATCCTAAAGGGAAACACCATATATTTT; cdr3_aa: CASRSGILKGNTIYF
v_call: TRBV5-5; clone_size: .; j_call: TRBJ2-7; d_call: .; cdr3_nt: TGTGCCAGCAGCTTGCGAGGTTACGAGCAGTACTTC; cdr3_aa: CASSLRGYEQYF
v_call: TRBV7-6; clone_size: .; j_call: TRBJ2-5; d_call: TRBD1; cdr3_nt: TGTGCCAGCAGCCCCACCGGGACAGGGGATCCGACCCAGTACTTC; cdr3_aa: CASSPTGTGDPTQYF
v_call: TRBV4-2; clone_size: .; j_call: TRBJ2-4; d_call: TRBD1; cdr3_nt: TGTGCCAGCAGCCTCCTGGGACAGGGTAGCATTCAGTACTTC; cdr3_aa: CASSLLGQGSIQYF
v_call: TRBV9; clone_size: .; j_call: TRBJ2-1; d_call: TRBD1; cdr3_nt: TGTGCCAGCAGCGTGGGACAGTCAGCCTACAATGAGCAGTTCTTC; cdr3_aa: CASSVGQSAYNEQFF
v_call: TRBV6-5; clone_size: .; j_call: TRBJ1-5; d_call: TRBD1; cdr3_nt: TGTGCCAGCAGACAGGGACAGGGTAATAAGCCCCAGCATTTT; cdr3_aa: CASRQGQGNKPQHF
v_call: TRBV27; clone_size: .; j_call: TRBJ2-7; d_call: TRBD1; cdr3_nt: TGTGCCAGCAGCCGGGACAGGTGGGGGACCTACGAGCAGTACTTC; cdr3_aa: CASSRDRWGTYEQYF
v_call: TRBV11-2; clone_size: .; j_call: TRBJ1-6; d_call: TRBD1; cdr3_nt: TGTGCCAGCAGCTTAGAAAGACAGGGTTCCCCCCTCCACTTT; cdr3_aa: CASSLERQGSPLHF
v_call: TRBV7-8; clone_size: once; j_call: TRBJ2-1; d_call: TRBD2; cdr3_nt: TGTGCCAGCAGCTCGCGGGCGGGAGTGGCGTACAATGAGCAGTTCTTC; cdr3_aa: CASSSRAGVAYNEQFF
v_call: TRBV7-3; clone_size: .; j_call: TRBJ2-2; d_call: .; cdr3_nt: TGTGCCAGCAGCTCATACAGTGGGGAGCTGTTTTTT; cdr3_aa: CASSSYSGELFF
v_call: TRBV6-5; clone_size: .; j_call: TRBJ2-3; d_call: TRBD1; cdr3_nt: TGTGCCAGCAGTAAGCGACAGGGCACGCAGTATTTT; cdr3_aa: CASSKRQGTQYF